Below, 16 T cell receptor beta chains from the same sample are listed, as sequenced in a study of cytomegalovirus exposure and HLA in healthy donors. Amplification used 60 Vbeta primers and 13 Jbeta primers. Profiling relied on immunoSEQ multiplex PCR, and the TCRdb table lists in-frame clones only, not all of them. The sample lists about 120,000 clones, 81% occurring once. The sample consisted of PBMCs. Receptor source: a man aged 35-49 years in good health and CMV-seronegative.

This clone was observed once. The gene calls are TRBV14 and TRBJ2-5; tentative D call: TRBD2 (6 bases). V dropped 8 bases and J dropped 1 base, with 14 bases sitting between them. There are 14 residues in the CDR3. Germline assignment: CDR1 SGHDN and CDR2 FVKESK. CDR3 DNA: TGTGCCAGCTCCCCGGGGGACTTCCAAGAGACCCAGTACTTC. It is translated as CASSPGDFQETQYF.

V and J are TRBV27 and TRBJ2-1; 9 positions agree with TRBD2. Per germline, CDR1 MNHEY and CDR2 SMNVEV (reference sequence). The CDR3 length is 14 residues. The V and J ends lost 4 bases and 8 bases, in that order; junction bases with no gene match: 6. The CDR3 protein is CASSSVAGAYEQFF. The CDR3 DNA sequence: TGTGCCAGCAGTTCCGTAGCGGGAGCCTATGAGCAGTTCTTC.

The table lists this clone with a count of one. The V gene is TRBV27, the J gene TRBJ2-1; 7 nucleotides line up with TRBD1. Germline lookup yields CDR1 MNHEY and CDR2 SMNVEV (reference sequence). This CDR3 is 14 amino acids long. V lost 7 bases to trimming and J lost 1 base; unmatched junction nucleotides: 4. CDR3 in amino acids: CASKLQGSYNEQFF. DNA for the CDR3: TGTGCCAGCAAGCTACAGGGGTCCTACAATGAGCAGTTCTTC.

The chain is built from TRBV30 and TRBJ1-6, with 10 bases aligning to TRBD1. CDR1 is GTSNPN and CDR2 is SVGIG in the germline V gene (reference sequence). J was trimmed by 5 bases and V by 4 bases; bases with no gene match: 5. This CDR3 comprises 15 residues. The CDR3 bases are TGTGCCTGGACCCGGGACAGGGGAAATAATTCACCCCTCCACTTT. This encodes CAWTRDRGNNSPLHF.

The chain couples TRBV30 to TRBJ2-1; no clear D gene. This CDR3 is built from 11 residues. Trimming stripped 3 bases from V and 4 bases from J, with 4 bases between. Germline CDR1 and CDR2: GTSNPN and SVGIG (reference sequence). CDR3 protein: CAWRLYNEQFF. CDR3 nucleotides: TGTGCCTGGAGACTTTACAATGAGCAGTTCTTC.

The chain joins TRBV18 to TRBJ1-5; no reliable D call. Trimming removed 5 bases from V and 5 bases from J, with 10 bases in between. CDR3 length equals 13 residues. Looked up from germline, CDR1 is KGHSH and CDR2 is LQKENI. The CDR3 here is CASSMGEDQPQHF. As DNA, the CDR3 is TGTGCCAGCTCAATGGGAGAGGATCAGCCCCAGCATTTT.

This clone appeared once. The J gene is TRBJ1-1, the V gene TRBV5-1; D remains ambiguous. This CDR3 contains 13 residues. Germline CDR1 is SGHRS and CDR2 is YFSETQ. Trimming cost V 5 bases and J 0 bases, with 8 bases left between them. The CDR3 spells CASSKELNTEAFF. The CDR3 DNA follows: TGCGCCAGCAGTAAAGAGCTGAACACTGAAGCTTTCTTT.

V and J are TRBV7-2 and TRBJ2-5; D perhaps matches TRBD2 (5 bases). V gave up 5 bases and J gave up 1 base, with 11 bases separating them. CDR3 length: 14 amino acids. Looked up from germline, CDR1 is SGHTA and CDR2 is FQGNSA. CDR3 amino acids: CASSRGLVQETQYF. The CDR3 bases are TGTGCCAGCAGCCGTGGACTTGTCCAAGAGACCCAGTACTTC.

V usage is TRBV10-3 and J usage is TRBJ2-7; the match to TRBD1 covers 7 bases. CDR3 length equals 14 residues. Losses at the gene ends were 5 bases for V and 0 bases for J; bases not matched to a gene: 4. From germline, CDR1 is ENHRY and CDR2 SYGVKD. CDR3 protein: CAISWTGDSYEQYF. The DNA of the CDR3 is TGTGCCATCAGTTGGACAGGAGACTCCTACGAGCAGTACTTC.

The CDR3 region has the DNA TGTGCCAGCAGCTCCGGGGGGGCACAGGTACAGTACTTC. It encodes CASSSGGAQVQYF. V gene TRBV7-6 combines with J gene TRBJ2-7, with 8 bases lining up with TRBD2. The CDR3 has 13 residues. Germline CDR1 is SGHVS and CDR2 is FNYEAQ. V dropped 4 bases and J dropped 10; count of bases not matched to a gene: 9.

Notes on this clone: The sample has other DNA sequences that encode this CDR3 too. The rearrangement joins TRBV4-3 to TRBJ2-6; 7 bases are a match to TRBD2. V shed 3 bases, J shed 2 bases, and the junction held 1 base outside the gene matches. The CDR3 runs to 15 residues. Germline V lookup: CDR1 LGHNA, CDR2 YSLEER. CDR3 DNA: TGCGCCAGCAGCCAGGGAGGGACTGGGGCCAACGTCCTGACTTTC. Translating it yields CASSQGGTGANVLTF.

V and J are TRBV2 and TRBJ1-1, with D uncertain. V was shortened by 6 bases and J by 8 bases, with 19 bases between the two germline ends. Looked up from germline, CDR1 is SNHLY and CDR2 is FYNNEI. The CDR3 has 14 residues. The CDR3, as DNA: TGTGCCAGCAGAGGCAATGACCGGGTAGGAGAAGCTTTCTTT. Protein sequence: CASRGNDRVGEAFF. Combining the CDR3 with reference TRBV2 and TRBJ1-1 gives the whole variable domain EPEVTQTPSHQVTQMGQEVILRCVPISNHLYFYWYRQILGQKVEFLVSFYNNEISEKSEIFDDQFSVERPDGSNFTLKIRSTKLEDSAMYFCASRGNDRVGEAFFGQGTRLTVV.

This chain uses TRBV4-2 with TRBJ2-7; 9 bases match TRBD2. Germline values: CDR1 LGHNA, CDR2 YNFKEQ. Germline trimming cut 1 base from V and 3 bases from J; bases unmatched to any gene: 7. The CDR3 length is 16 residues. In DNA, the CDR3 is TGTGCCAGCAGCCAAGGAGCCTCGCGGGAGGGCTACGAGCAGTACTTC. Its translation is CASSQGASREGYEQYF.

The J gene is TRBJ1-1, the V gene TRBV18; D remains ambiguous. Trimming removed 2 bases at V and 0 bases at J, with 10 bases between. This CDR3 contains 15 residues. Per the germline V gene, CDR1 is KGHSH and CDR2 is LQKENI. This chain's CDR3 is CASSPGPALNTEAFF. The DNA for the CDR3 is TGTGCCAGCTCACCAGGGCCAGCCTTGAACACTGAAGCTTTCTTT.

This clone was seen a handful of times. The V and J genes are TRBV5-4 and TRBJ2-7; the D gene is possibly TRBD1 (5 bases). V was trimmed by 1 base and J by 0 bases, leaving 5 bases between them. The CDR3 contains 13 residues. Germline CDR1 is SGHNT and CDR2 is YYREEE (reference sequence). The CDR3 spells CASSLRGSYEQYF. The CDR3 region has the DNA TGTGCCAGCAGCTTGAGGGGCTCCTACGAGCAGTACTTC.

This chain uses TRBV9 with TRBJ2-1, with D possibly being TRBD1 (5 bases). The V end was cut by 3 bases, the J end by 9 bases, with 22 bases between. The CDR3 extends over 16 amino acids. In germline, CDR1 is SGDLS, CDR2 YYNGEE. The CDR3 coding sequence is TGTGCCAGCAGCGGTAGAGCAGCAGAAGTTAGGGGTGAGCAGTTCTTC. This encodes CASSGRAAEVRGEQFF. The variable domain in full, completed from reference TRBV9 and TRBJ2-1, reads DSGVTQTPKHLITATGQRVTLRCSPRSGDLSVYWYQQSLDQGLQFLIQYYNGEERAKGNILERFSAQQFPDLHSELNLSSLELGDSALYFCASSGRAAEVRGEQFFGPGTRLTVL.